The 29 T cell receptor beta chains below all came from one sample that was sequenced in a study of spatial heterogeneity in lung cancer. The study's findings and limits: Mutation counts in tumors were tracked by counts of expanded intratumoral alpha and beta TCRs.

Their target antigens are unknown. TCRdb independently ran MiXCR on the 5' RACE reads; one entry per CDR3 protein. Of 1,400 to 1,500 distinct CDR3 sequences in the sample, over 10% were seen once. Sample time point: sample taken at primary tumor resection. Source: lung tumor tissue, taken at surgery. These receptor sequences come from a female donor with early-stage non-small cell lung cancer.

By sample fraction, this clonotype is hyperexpanded. Since it is a stray read in a library aimed at alpha chains, this beta chain has a size that is not meaningful. The rearrangement joins TRBV6-5 to TRBJ2-1; D ambiguous. The CDR3 extends over 13 amino acids. Germline CDR1 reads MNHEY; CDR2 reads SVGAGI. V was cut by 11 bases and J by 2 bases, with 13 bases left in between. The CDR3 nucleotides read TGTGCCTCCACGGCTGGCCCCTACAATGAGCAGTTCTTC. This translates into CASTAGPYNEQFF.

In this sample, this clonotype is medium-sized. This beta chain lies outside the target of a library built for alpha chains; its clone size means little. The chain uses TRBV3-1 and TRBJ2-1, with D possibly TRBD2 on 5 matching bases. Trimming removed 4 bases at V and 8 bases at J, with 12 bases between. This CDR3 is 13 amino acids long. Germline V gene sequence: CDR1 LGHDT, CDR2 YNNKEL (reference sequence). CDR3 loop: CASSRGSRDEQFF. The CDR3 coding sequence is TGTGCCAGCAGCCGCGGGTCTCGCGATGAGCAGTTCTTC.

By share, this clonotype counts as medium-sized. This beta chain appears as a stray read in a library generated for alpha chains; its size is not informative. This chain uses TRBV12-5 with TRBJ1-2, with D hard to call. The germline V gene encodes CDR1 LGHNT and CDR2 FRNRAP. The length of the CDR3 is 15 residues. V gave up 5 bases and J gave up 3 bases, with 16 bases separating them. CDR3 in DNA: TGTGCTAGTGGTCAAGACCCCTTTGGGTACTATGGCTACACCTTC. It codes for CASGQDPFGYYGYTF.

This clonotype is medium-sized (0.01 to 0.1%) in the sample. Since it is a stray read in a library aimed at alpha chains, this beta chain has a size that is not meaningful. The chain links TRBV5-1 to TRBJ2-5, with a weak D call TRBD2 (7 bases). V gave up 0 bases and J gave up 4 bases, with 16 bases separating them. CDR1 and CDR2 from the germline V gene are SGHRS and YFSETQ. The CDR3 runs to 16 residues. This CDR3 is CASSLVAGEGRETQYF. In DNA, the CDR3 is TGCGCCAGCAGCTTGGTCGCAGGGGAGGGGAGAGAGACCCAGTACTTC. Complete variable domain (other parts from reference TRBV5-1 and TRBJ2-5): KAGVTQTPRYLIKTRGQQVTLSCSPISGHRSVSWYQQTPGQGLQFLFEYFSETQRNKGNFPGRFSGRQFSNSRSEMNVSTLELGDSALYLCASSLVAGEGRETQYFGPGTRLLVL.

This clonotype counts as medium-sized. Within a library made for alpha chains, this beta chain is off target, and its count is uninformative. The rearrangement uses TRBV10-3 and TRBJ2-2; perhaps TRBD1 as D (5 bases). The CDR3 is 15 amino acids. Deletions cut 6 bases from V and 4 bases from J, with 15 bases between. CDR1 is ENHRY, CDR2 SYGVKD, per germline. DNA for the CDR3: TGTGCCATCAGCTCTTCGACAGATCTCACCGGGGAGCTGTTTTTT. This codes for CAISSSTDLTGELFF.

Within the sample, this clonotype is large. This beta chain is off target for a library built for alpha chains, so its abundance means little. V gene TRBV15 combines with J gene TRBJ2-7; tentatively, D is TRBD2 (6 bases). The length of the CDR3 is 14 residues. Germline-derived CDR1 and CDR2 are LNHNV and YYDKDF (reference sequence). V was cut by 0 bases and J by 4 bases, with 10 bases left in between. The CDR3 loop is CATSRDRTIYEQYF. For the CDR3, the DNA is TGTGCCACCAGCAGAGATCGGACTATATACGAGCAGTACTTC.

This clonotype is classed as large. For a library built for alpha chains, this beta chain is a stray read; little rests on its size. The genes are TRBV4-2 and TRBJ2-1; D remains unclear. Germline V gives CDR1 LGHNA, CDR2 YNFKEQ. Trimming cost V 4 bases and J 6 bases, with 4 bases left between them. The CDR3 consists of 11 residues. The CDR3 bases are TGTGCCAGCAGCCCTGGCAATGAGCAGTTCTTC. It yields the protein CASSPGNEQFF.

Details on this clonotype: This beta chain is an unintended read in a library built for alpha chains; its size means little. The J gene is TRBJ1-5, the V gene TRBV20-1, with 7 nucleotides matching TRBD1. Trimming took 0 bases from V and 7 from J; bases not matched to a gene: 6. Per the germline V gene, CDR1 is DFQATT and CDR2 is SNEGSKA (reference sequence). The CDR3 is 14 residues long. The CDR3 region is CSARDLRQGQPQHF. CDR3 DNA sequence: TGCAGTGCTAGAGATCTGAGACAGGGCCAGCCCCAGCATTTT.

This clonotype came up many times. This beta chain came through as a stray read in a library set up for alpha chains, and its size says little. The rearrangement links TRBV4-1 to TRBJ2-7, with D tentatively TRBD1 (5 bases). The V end lost 3 bases, the J end lost 4 bases, and 19 bases lay between the germline ends. This CDR3 has 16 amino acids. Germline-derived CDR1 and CDR2 are MGHRA and YSYEKL. DNA of the CDR3: TGCGCCAGCAGCCATACCTGGCCAAGGGGCCTATACGAGCAGTACTTC. Its translation: CASSHTWPRGLYEQYF.

By sample share, this clonotype is large. For a library built for alpha chains, this beta chain is a stray read; little rests on its size. The chain employs TRBV19 and TRBJ1-5, with 7 bases fitting TRBD1. The CDR3 runs 15 residues. Per germline, CDR1 LNHDA and CDR2 SQIVND (reference sequence). The V gene end was trimmed by 4 bases and the J gene end by 8 bases; junction bases not matched to a gene: 11. The CDR3 region is CASSTARQGQEPQHF. In DNA, the CDR3 is TGTGCCAGTAGTACTGCTCGACAGGGCCAGGAGCCCCAGCATTTT.

This clonotype is medium-sized by share. This beta chain is a stray read from a library made for alpha chains; its abundance is not meaningful. The chain recombines TRBV6-2 or TRBV6-3 with TRBJ2-1; the match to TRBD2 covers 9 bases. Germline loops: CDR1 MNHEY, CDR2 SVGEGT. V dropped 4 bases and J dropped 7; count of bases not matched to a gene: 11. The CDR3 covers 16 residues. This chain's CDR3 is CASSFFAGGEENEQFF. The CDR3 bases are TGTGCCAGCAGTTTTTTCGCGGGAGGGGAGGAGAATGAGCAGTTCTTC.

Turning to this clonotype: The junction departs from the called germline gene at one end, perhaps through a read error. Being off target in a library aimed at alpha chains, this beta chain has a size of little meaning. The V call is TRBV3-1, the J call TRBJ2-7, with 7 bases identical to TRBD1. The length of the CDR3 is 16 residues. Germline V gives CDR1 LGHDT, CDR2 YNNKEL (reference sequence). The CDR3 DNA reads as TGTGCCAGCAGCCAATTCCGAAGACAGGGCTCCTACGAGCGGTACTTC. The encoded protein is CASSQFRRQGSYERYF.

By sample share, this clonotype is medium-sized. This beta chain was picked up by a library intended for alpha chains and is off target, so its count carries little meaning. The CDR3 sequence: CASSPLDRAYEQYF. The CDR3 DNA follows: TGTGCCAGCAGCCCACTAGACAGGGCCTACGAGCAGTACTTC. V is TRBV7-9 and J is TRBJ2-7; 7 positions agree with TRBD1. The V segment lost 5 bases and the J segment 2 bases; nucleotides outside the gene matches: 6. Germline lookup yields CDR1 SEHNR and CDR2 FQNEAQ (reference sequence). The CDR3 consists of 14 residues.

In its sample, this clonotype ranks as medium-sized. Since the library was made to target alpha chains, this beta chain is a stray read and its abundance is not meaningful. The chain uses TRBV6-1 and TRBJ1-1; 7 bases are shared with TRBD1. V gave up 4 bases and J gave up 4 bases; unmatched junction bases: 6. This CDR3 has 14 residues. CDR1 is MNHNS, CDR2 SASEGT, per germline. The CDR3, as DNA: TGTGCCAGCAGTGTGAGTCAGGGGGGCACTGAAGCTTTCTTT. Protein product: CASSVSQGGTEAFF.

Remarks on this clonotype: This beta chain is a stray read from a library made for alpha chains; its abundance is not meaningful. This chain links TRBV18 with TRBJ2-6; D unresolved. V was clipped by 2 bases and J by 0 bases, with 8 bases between them. The CDR3 is 16 amino acids. Germline V gives CDR1 KGHSH, CDR2 LQKENI. CDR3 residues: CASSPGSYSGANVLTF. DNA for the CDR3: TGTGCCAGCTCACCAGGAAGTTACTCTGGGGCCAACGTCCTGACTTTC.

Concerning this clonotype itself: As an off-target read in a library built for alpha chains, this beta chain has a frequency of little significance. The chain employs TRBV4-1 and TRBJ2-3; 13 positions agree with TRBD2. Germline V gives CDR1 MGHRA, CDR2 YSYEKL. This CDR3 contains 15 residues. V trimming: 4 bases; J trimming: 5 bases; junction bases outside the gene matches: 3. CDR3 sequence: CASSRTSGSGDTQYF. DNA for the CDR3: TGCGCCAGCAGCCGGACTAGCGGGAGTGGAGATACGCAGTATTTT.

This clonotype has a handful of counts. This beta chain is an off-target read within a library intended for alpha chains, so its frequency means little. The CDR3 reads CASSLYGSSYEQYF. The CDR3 region has the DNA TGTGCCAGCAGTTTATACGGGTCTTCCTACGAGCAGTACTTC. The chain carries TRBV27 and TRBJ2-7; D remains ambiguous. The CDR3 spans 14 residues. Germline CDR1 reads MNHEY; CDR2 reads SMNVEV (reference sequence). Trimming stripped 1 base from V and 1 base from J, with 8 bases between.

In its sample, this clonotype ranks as large (0.1 to 1%). This beta chain turned up in a library designed for alpha chains; as an off-target read, its abundance says little. The chain joins TRBV9 to TRBJ2-2, with 7 bases aligning to TRBD2. This CDR3 is 15 amino acids long. CDR1 and CDR2 (germline): SGDLS, YYNGEE. J was trimmed by 4 bases and V by 0 bases; bases with no gene match: 3. CDR3 amino acids: CASSVGSSGTGELFF. For the CDR3, the DNA is TGTGCCAGCAGCGTAGGGTCTAGCGGCACCGGGGAGCTGTTTTTT.

By share, this clonotype ranks as medium-sized. This beta chain is an unintended read in a library built for alpha chains; its size means little. This sequence joins TRBV12-3 or TRBV12-4 and TRBJ2-3; a weak D match, TRBD2 (5 bases). CDR3 length: 13 amino acids. Deletions cut 2 bases from V and 8 bases from J, with 11 bases between. The CDR3 loop is CASSLPPAGTQYF. The CDR3 nucleotides are TGTGCCAGCAGTTTACCTCCCGCGGGTACGCAGTATTTT.

By share, this clonotype counts as medium-sized. This beta chain represents an off-target read in a library built for alpha chains; its size is of limited meaning. The chain recombines TRBV5-1 with TRBJ2-1; TRBD1 aligns across 7 bases. Germline V CDR1 and CDR2: SGHRS, YFSETQ. With V trimmed by 4 bases and J by 9 bases, 10 bases remained unmatched. The CDR3 is 14 residues long. The CDR3 DNA sequence: TGCGCCAGCAGCGCGACCGGGACAGACGCTGAGCAGTTCTTC. This translates into CASSATGTDAEQFF. Full variable domain (missing parts from reference TRBV5-1 and TRBJ2-1): KAGVTQTPRYLIKTRGQQVTLSCSPISGHRSVSWYQQTPGQGLQFLFEYFSETQRNKGNFPGRFSGRQFSNSRSEMNVSTLELGDSALYLCASSATGTDAEQFFGPGTRLTVL.

On this clonotype itself: This beta chain slipped into a library made for alpha chains as a stray read, so its size is not meaningful. The gene calls are TRBV20-1 and TRBJ2-2; tentatively, D is TRBD1 (5 bases). V was cut by 6 bases and J by 5 bases, with 16 bases left in between. This CDR3 comprises 14 residues. The V gene's germline CDR1 is DFQATT and CDR2 SNEGSKA (reference sequence). In DNA, the CDR3 is TGCAGTGCCTCGACAGCCTTAGGAACCGGGGAGCTGTTTTTT. As protein: CSASTALGTGELFF.

Within the sample, this clonotype is medium-sized. The library was prepared for alpha chains; this beta chain is a stray read, so its frequency means little. The chain recombines TRBV5-1 with TRBJ1-3; 7 bases map to TRBD1. V was pared by 5 bases and J by 2 bases, with 4 bases of the junction left unmatched. CDR1 is SGHRS and CDR2 is YFSETQ in the germline V gene. CDR3 length: 14 amino acids. CDR3 bases: TGCGCCAGCAGGGAGGGGACAGCTGGAAACACCATATATTTT. Translated, it gives CASREGTAGNTIYF.

This clonotype was picked up many times. The library was prepared for alpha chains; this beta chain is a stray read, so its frequency means little. The chain joins TRBV29-1 to TRBJ1-2; TRBD1 agrees at 9 bases. The CDR3 contains 13 residues. Trimming took 4 bases from V and 4 from J; bases not matched to a gene: 4. Germline V lookup: CDR1 SQVTM, CDR2 ANQGSEA. CDR3: CSVGTGDLYGYTF. CDR3 nucleotide sequence: TGCAGCGTTGGGACAGGGGATCTCTATGGCTACACCTTC.

This clonotype was found a few times. In a library made to pick up alpha chains, this beta chain is a stray read with a size that means little. The CDR3 coding sequence is TGCAGTGCTGAACGGGGTTCTGGGGCCAACGTCCTGACTTTC. Its translation is CSAERGSGANVLTF. The chain employs TRBV20-1 and TRBJ2-6; TRBD2 might be the D (5 bases). The CDR3 has 14 amino acids. V was pared by 5 bases and J by 1 base, with 9 bases between. Germline CDR1 is DFQATT and CDR2 is SNEGSKA (reference sequence).

By sample share, this clonotype is medium-sized (0.01 to 0.1%). This beta chain lies outside the target of a library built for alpha chains; its clone size means little. The chain employs TRBV7-3 and TRBJ2-3; 8 bases match TRBD2. The germline CDR1 and CDR2 sequences are SGHTA and FQGTGA. The CDR3 loop spans 14 amino acids. With 4 bases clipped from V and 3 bases from J, the junction kept 3 bases outside the gene matches. The CDR3 region is CASSSGLATDTQYF. As DNA, the CDR3 is TGTGCCAGCAGCTCCGGACTAGCTACAGATACGCAGTATTTT.

In this sample, this clonotype is large. For a library built for alpha chains, this beta chain is a stray read; little rests on its size. The chain joins TRBV6-5 to TRBJ1-2; D is possibly TRBD1 (5 bases). CDR3 length: 13 residues. Trimming shortened V by 6 bases and J by 7 bases, and 15 bases separated the two germline ends. Germline V gene data show CDR1 as MNHEY and CDR2 as SVGAGI. The CDR3 nucleotides are TGTGCCAGCAGCCCCAGGGAGGCCTTTGGCTACACCTTC. This gives the protein CASSPREAFGYTF.

This clonotype rates as medium-sized. This beta chain came through as a stray read in a library set up for alpha chains, and its size says little. This chain links TRBV7-9 with TRBJ2-5, with a tentative D call TRBD2 (7 bases). V lost 5 bases, J lost 3 bases, and 16 bases lay in between. This CDR3 has 15 amino acids. Germline-derived CDR1 and CDR2 are SEHNR and FQNEAQ (reference sequence). In nucleotides, the CDR3 is TGTGCCAGCAGCCTGAGAGGGGGAGGGGAAGAGACCCAGTACTTC. It codes for CASSLRGGGEETQYF.

This clonotype rates as medium-sized (0.01 to 0.1%). Being off target in a library aimed at alpha chains, this beta chain has a size of little meaning. The chain recombines TRBV27 with TRBJ2-2; D is uncertain. V was trimmed by 0 bases and J by 2 bases, leaving 10 bases between them. The germline V gene encodes CDR1 MNHEY and CDR2 SMNVEV (reference sequence). The CDR3 contains 16 residues. The CDR3 nucleotides read TGTGCCAGCAGTTTATCGATCGGTCAAAACACCGGGGAGCTGTTTTTT. Translation gives CASSLSIGQNTGELFF.

In regard to this clonotype: The library was prepared for alpha chains; this beta chain is a stray read, so its frequency means little. The chain couples TRBV4-1 to TRBJ1-1; D is unclear. CDR1 and CDR2 from the germline V gene are MGHRA and YSYEKL. Trimming stripped 5 bases from V and 3 bases from J, with 13 bases between. The CDR3 runs to 14 residues. CDR3 residues: CASSDELPDTEAFF. The CDR3 nucleotides are TGCGCCAGCAGCGATGAGCTGCCGGACACTGAAGCTTTCTTT.